Listed below are T cell receptor beta chains from one sample, sequenced in a study of blood T cells in healthy people across ages. TCRdb ran MiXCR on the 5' RACE reads and lists one entry per CDR3 protein. The sample lists fewer than 700,000 distinct CDR3 sequences, roughly 43% seen once, with approximately 29% in the top ten. Material: blood. Receptors originate from a man older than 75 in good health. CDR3s include the opening cysteine and the closing phenylalanine or tryptophan. Fields, in order: CDR3 DNA, CDR3 protein, V gene, clone size, D gene, J gene, CDR3 length. D genes are given only for firm matches. Some rows mark clone size as missing; the rest say once, few, many or name a class of expanded clone.

CDR3 DNA: TGTGCCAGCAAAGTTAGCGGGGGGGCCTCCGGGGAGCTGTTTTTT; CDR3 protein: CASKVSGGASGELFF; V gene: TRBV6-2/TRBV6-3; clone size: NA; D gene: TRBD2; J gene: TRBJ2-2; CDR3 length: 15
CDR3 DNA: TGTGCCAGCAGGGAGGAGACAGGGAGGTTTGAGACCCAGTACTTC; CDR3 protein: CASREETGRFETQYF; V gene: TRBV6-2/TRBV6-3; clone size: NA; D gene: NA; J gene: TRBJ2-5; CDR3 length: 15
CDR3 DNA: TGCAGTGCTAGAAAACAGGGGGCGGATGGCTACACCTTC; CDR3 protein: CSARKQGADGYTF; V gene: TRBV20-1; clone size: NA; D gene: TRBD1; J gene: TRBJ1-2; CDR3 length: 13
CDR3 DNA: TGTGCCAGCAGCTTAGTGGGGGGTCATAATAATGAAAAACTGTTTTTT; CDR3 protein: CASSLVGGHNNEKLFF; V gene: TRBV7-2; clone size: NA; D gene: NA; J gene: TRBJ1-4; CDR3 length: 16
CDR3 DNA: TGTGCCACCAGCACCTTAGCGGGAGGGTCGGGGGCCAACGTCCTGACTTTC; CDR3 protein: CATSTLAGGSGANVLTF; V gene: TRBV15; clone size: many; D gene: TRBD2; J gene: TRBJ2-6; CDR3 length: 17
CDR3 DNA: TGTGCCAGCAGCTTGGAGCGGGGGGCGAATGAGCAGTTCTTC; CDR3 protein: CASSLERGANEQFF; V gene: TRBV5-6; clone size: NA; D gene: TRBD2; J gene: TRBJ2-1; CDR3 length: 14
CDR3 DNA: TGTGCCAGCGGTTACCCGGGCCGGAGCGGCCTAGCCAAAAACATTCAGTACTTC; CDR3 protein: CASGYPGRSGLAKNIQYF; V gene: TRBV6-5; clone size: NA; D gene: NA; J gene: TRBJ2-4; CDR3 length: 18
CDR3 DNA: TGTGCCAGCAGCGCGCGGACAGGGGGCGCCGGTCAAGCACCCCTCCACTTT; CDR3 protein: CASSARTGGAGQAPLHF; V gene: TRBV7-9; clone size: NA; D gene: TRBD1; J gene: TRBJ1-6; CDR3 length: 17
CDR3 DNA: TGTGCCAGCAGCTCCTATGGGATACTAGCGGGGGGGCGCGCAGATACGCAGTATTTT; CDR3 protein: CASSSYGILAGGRADTQYF; V gene: TRBV7-2; clone size: many; D gene: TRBD2; J gene: TRBJ2-3; CDR3 length: 19
CDR3 DNA: TGTGCCAGCAGTGAGGACAACCAGATTTACGAGCAGTACTTC; CDR3 protein: CASSEDNQIYEQYF; V gene: TRBV7-2; clone size: few; D gene: NA; J gene: TRBJ2-7; CDR3 length: 14
CDR3 DNA: TGTGCCAGCACCCCAAGAGGGAGTAATCTTCAGCCCCAGCATTTT; CDR3 protein: CASTPRGSNLQPQHF; V gene: TRBV2; clone size: once; D gene: NA; J gene: TRBJ1-5; CDR3 length: 15
CDR3 DNA: TGTGCCAGCGGCGGGGCTTATAATTCACCCCTCCACTTT; CDR3 protein: CASGGAYNSPLHF; V gene: TRBV6-1; clone size: few; D gene: NA; J gene: TRBJ1-6; CDR3 length: 13
CDR3 DNA: TGTGCCACCACCTGGTCGGCAGGGGGACAAAATGAGCAGTTCTTC; CDR3 protein: CATTWSAGGQNEQFF; V gene: TRBV19; clone size: NA; D gene: TRBD1; J gene: TRBJ2-1; CDR3 length: 15
CDR3 DNA: TGCAGTGCTAGGTCGGTTCCGGGGAGTTCAGTTGGCTACACCTTC; CDR3 protein: CSARSVPGSSVGYTF; V gene: TRBV20-1; clone size: NA; D gene: NA; J gene: TRBJ1-2; CDR3 length: 15
CDR3 DNA: TGTGCCAGCAGTTACTCCCGGCAAGAGACCCAGTTCTTC; CDR3 protein: CASSYSRQETQFF; V gene: TRBV6-5; clone size: NA; D gene: NA; J gene: TRBJ2-1; CDR3 length: 13
CDR3 DNA: TGCGCCAGCAGCGCGGTACGGGGGCTGGGCGAGCAGTACTTC; CDR3 protein: CASSAVRGLGEQYF; V gene: TRBV5-1; clone size: NA; D gene: NA; J gene: TRBJ2-7; CDR3 length: 14
CDR3 DNA: TGTGCCAGCAGTTTAGGTCCCACCGGTAACTATGGCTACACCTTC; CDR3 protein: CASSLGPTGNYGYTF; V gene: TRBV12-3/TRBV12-4; clone size: NA; D gene: NA; J gene: TRBJ1-2; CDR3 length: 15
CDR3 DNA: TGTGCCAGCAGTTTAGACGGGGGGCGATCCTACAATGAGCAGTTCTTC; CDR3 protein: CASSLDGGRSYNEQFF; V gene: TRBV6-2/TRBV6-3; clone size: many; D gene: NA; J gene: TRBJ2-1; CDR3 length: 16
CDR3 DNA: TGTGCCAGCAGCCAAGCCCAGACCATTCAGTACTTC; CDR3 protein: CASSQAQTIQYF; V gene: TRBV3-1; clone size: few; D gene: NA; J gene: TRBJ2-4; CDR3 length: 12
CDR3 DNA: TGCAGTGCTAGAGATCTGAGGTTCAATCAGCCCCAGCATTTT; CDR3 protein: CSARDLRFNQPQHF; V gene: TRBV20-1; clone size: NA; D gene: NA; J gene: TRBJ1-5; CDR3 length: 14
CDR3 DNA: TGTGCCAGCAGCCTACAGTTGATGAATTCACCCCTCCATTTT; CDR3 protein: CASSLQLMNSPLHF; V gene: TRBV2; clone size: once; D gene: NA; J gene: TRBJ1-6; CDR3 length: 14
CDR3 DNA: TGCGCCAGCAGCCGGCTTGGGGCGGGAGAGGATGAGCAGTTCTTC; CDR3 protein: CASSRLGAGEDEQFF; V gene: TRBV4-1; clone size: few; D gene: TRBD2; J gene: TRBJ2-1; CDR3 length: 15
CDR3 DNA: TGCAGTGCTAGCCAACAGGGACTTAGCAATCAGCCCCAGCATTTT; CDR3 protein: CSASQQGLSNQPQHF; V gene: TRBV20-1; clone size: few; D gene: NA; J gene: TRBJ1-5; CDR3 length: 15
CDR3 DNA: TGTGCCATCAGTGAGGGCAGACCTAACTATGGCTACACCTTC; CDR3 protein: CAISEGRPNYGYTF; V gene: TRBV10-3; clone size: NA; D gene: NA; J gene: TRBJ1-2; CDR3 length: 14
CDR3 DNA: TGTGCCAGCAAGGAAAGGACATCGAATGAAAAACTGTTTTTT; CDR3 protein: CASKERTSNEKLFF; V gene: TRBV3-1; clone size: NA; D gene: NA; J gene: TRBJ1-4; CDR3 length: 14
CDR3 DNA: TGTGCCAGCTCACCACCGCAGGGGACCTCCTACGAGCAGTACTTC; CDR3 protein: CASSPPQGTSYEQYF; V gene: TRBV18; clone size: once; D gene: NA; J gene: TRBJ2-7; CDR3 length: 15
CDR3 DNA: TGTGCCAGCAGTTACTCGAAGCCAGGGGAGAGGGGGTCACCCCTCCACTTT; CDR3 protein: CASSYSKPGERGSPLHF; V gene: TRBV6-5; clone size: NA; D gene: NA; J gene: TRBJ1-6; CDR3 length: 17
CDR3 DNA: TGCAGTGCTAGAGTACCAGTTCTGCCTCAGCCCCAGCATTTT; CDR3 protein: CSARVPVLPQPQHF; V gene: TRBV20-1; clone size: few; D gene: NA; J gene: TRBJ1-5; CDR3 length: 14
CDR3 DNA: TGTGCCAGCAGCAAAGTAGCGGGAAATATGGAGACCCAGTACTTC; CDR3 protein: CASSKVAGNMETQYF; V gene: TRBV7-2; clone size: many; D gene: TRBD2; J gene: TRBJ2-5; CDR3 length: 15
CDR3 DNA: TGTGCCAGCCGCCTGAGACAGGGGGTCACAGATACGCAGTATTTT; CDR3 protein: CASRLRQGVTDTQYF; V gene: TRBV27; clone size: NA; D gene: TRBD1; J gene: TRBJ2-3; CDR3 length: 15
CDR3 DNA: TGTGCCACCAGTGATGTTAGCGGACAGGGGGTTCGAGATACGCAGTATTTT; CDR3 protein: CATSDVSGQGVRDTQYF; V gene: TRBV24-1; clone size: NA; D gene: TRBD1; J gene: TRBJ2-3; CDR3 length: 17
CDR3 DNA: TGTGCCAGCAGCCAAGGAATTGGAAGGAATGAGCAGTTCTTC; CDR3 protein: CASSQGIGRNEQFF; V gene: TRBV3-1; clone size: NA; D gene: NA; J gene: TRBJ2-1; CDR3 length: 14
CDR3 DNA: TGTGCCAACGCCCGTCCGGTTGGAAATTCACCCCCCCACTTT; CDR3 protein: CANARPVGNSPPHF; V gene: TRBV6-2/TRBV6-3; clone size: NA; D gene: NA; J gene: TRBJ1-6; CDR3 length: 14
CDR3 DNA: TGCGCCAGCAGCCGCAGGGGAGAACTTCAAGAGACCCAGTACTTC; CDR3 protein: CASSRRGELQETQYF; V gene: TRBV5-1; clone size: many; D gene: NA; J gene: TRBJ2-5; CDR3 length: 15
CDR3 DNA: TGTGCCAGCAGTTCCCAAAGAGAGGTGGAGACCCAGTACTTC; CDR3 protein: CASSSQREVETQYF; V gene: TRBV28; clone size: NA; D gene: NA; J gene: TRBJ2-5; CDR3 length: 14
CDR3 DNA: TGTGCCACCAGTGATGGAGGGACAGGGAAAGAGACCCAGTACTTC; CDR3 protein: CATSDGGTGKETQYF; V gene: TRBV24-1; clone size: few; D gene: TRBD1; J gene: TRBJ2-5; CDR3 length: 15
CDR3 DNA: TGTGCCAGCAGCTCGGAAAGGGGGAGCTATGGCTACACCTTC; CDR3 protein: CASSSERGSYGYTF; V gene: TRBV7-8; clone size: NA; D gene: NA; J gene: TRBJ1-2; CDR3 length: 14
CDR3 DNA: TGTGCCAGCACCCCCCGACAGGGGATAGGTGGCTACACCTTC; CDR3 protein: CASTPRQGIGGYTF; V gene: TRBV27; clone size: few; D gene: TRBD1; J gene: TRBJ1-2; CDR3 length: 14
CDR3 DNA: TGTGCCAGCAGTTTATCCGGGGTAAGGGTGGGCCATGAGCAGTTCTTC; CDR3 protein: CASSLSGVRVGHEQFF; V gene: TRBV28; clone size: NA; D gene: NA; J gene: TRBJ2-1; CDR3 length: 16
CDR3 DNA: TGTGCCAGCTCACCACCCCATCTCTACGAGCAGTACTTC; CDR3 protein: CASSPPHLYEQYF; V gene: TRBV18; clone size: NA; D gene: NA; J gene: TRBJ2-7; CDR3 length: 13
CDR3 DNA: TGTGCCAGCAGCGTAGGGTTTAAGCGGAGCATCACAGATACGCAGTATTTT; CDR3 protein: CASSVGFKRSITDTQYF; V gene: TRBV9; clone size: few; D gene: NA; J gene: TRBJ2-3; CDR3 length: 17
CDR3 DNA: TGTGCCAGCAGTTACGGTTCCAGATCCTATGGCTACACCTTC; CDR3 protein: CASSYGSRSYGYTF; V gene: TRBV6-5; clone size: NA; D gene: NA; J gene: TRBJ1-2; CDR3 length: 14
CDR3 DNA: TGTGCCAGCAGTTTAACAGGGGCCCTGGCCACTGAAGCTTTCTTT; CDR3 protein: CASSLTGALATEAFF; V gene: TRBV12-3/TRBV12-4; clone size: few; D gene: TRBD1; J gene: TRBJ1-1; CDR3 length: 15
CDR3 DNA: TGCAGCGCGGAACTAGCGGGACATAACAATGAGCAGTACTTC; CDR3 protein: CSAELAGHNNEQYF; V gene: TRBV29-1; clone size: few; D gene: TRBD2; J gene: TRBJ2-5; CDR3 length: 14
CDR3 DNA: TGTGCCAGCATGATAAGACAGGGCCGAGGGAGCAACGAGCAGTACTTC; CDR3 protein: CASMIRQGRGSNEQYF; V gene: TRBV6-5; clone size: few; D gene: TRBD1; J gene: TRBJ2-7; CDR3 length: 16
CDR3 DNA: TGTGCCAGCAGCTTAGGTCAGAGTTGGACACCCCTCCACTTT; CDR3 protein: CASSLGQSWTPLHF; V gene: TRBV7-2; clone size: few; D gene: NA; J gene: TRBJ1-6; CDR3 length: 14
CDR3 DNA: TGTGCCAGCAGCCCCTCGCGGGGTGGAAGCTCTGGAAACACCATATATTTT; CDR3 protein: CASSPSRGGSSGNTIYF; V gene: TRBV27; clone size: NA; D gene: NA; J gene: TRBJ1-3; CDR3 length: 17
CDR3 DNA: TGTGCCAGTACCCCCACTAGCGGTTCGGCGGAGCAGTTCTTC; CDR3 protein: CASTPTSGSAEQFF; V gene: TRBV6-5; clone size: NA; D gene: TRBD2; J gene: TRBJ2-1; CDR3 length: 14
CDR3 DNA: TGCGCCAGCAGCTTGGGGGGCGCTCTTTTATACGAGCAGTACTTC; CDR3 protein: CASSLGGALLYEQYF; V gene: TRBV5-1; clone size: many; D gene: NA; J gene: TRBJ2-7; CDR3 length: 15
CDR3 DNA: TGTGCCAGCAGCCAACAAGAGGGCGGGACAGACGAGCAGTACTTC; CDR3 protein: CASSQQEGGTDEQYF; V gene: TRBV16; clone size: NA; D gene: NA; J gene: TRBJ2-7; CDR3 length: 15